This T cell receptor beta chain was profiled in a study of cytomegalovirus exposure and HLA in healthy donors. The study, taken as a whole, reports: 87-base-pair reads could not separate some V segments, including TRBV6-2 and TRBV6-3. A few of the chains that were CMV-associated were confirmed in vitro to be specific for CMV antigens. Association of 16,951 TCR beta sequences with HLA alleles was found at 0.05 false discovery rate in a later analysis.

60 Vbeta and 13 Jbeta primers were used in PCR. Here immunoSEQ multiplex PCR was the method, and the copy in TCRdb shows in-frame clones only, minus some. The sample has 90,000 to 120,000 clones, around 77% seen once; the top ten hold 4.2%. Germline values: CDR1 LNHDA, CDR2 SQIVND (reference sequence). The CDR3 runs 14 residues. V trimming: 4 bases; J trimming: 4 bases; junction bases outside the gene matches: 5. Details on this clone: Its specificity is not known.

This TCR came from a male donor in good health and CMV-seronegative. The specimen sequenced was PBMCs. The chain combines TRBV19 with TRBJ1-1; 8 bases align to TRBD1. The CDR3 loop is CASSNRGGGTEAFF. The CDR3 coding sequence is TGTGCCAGTAGTAACAGGGGGGGAGGCACTGAAGCTTTCTTT.